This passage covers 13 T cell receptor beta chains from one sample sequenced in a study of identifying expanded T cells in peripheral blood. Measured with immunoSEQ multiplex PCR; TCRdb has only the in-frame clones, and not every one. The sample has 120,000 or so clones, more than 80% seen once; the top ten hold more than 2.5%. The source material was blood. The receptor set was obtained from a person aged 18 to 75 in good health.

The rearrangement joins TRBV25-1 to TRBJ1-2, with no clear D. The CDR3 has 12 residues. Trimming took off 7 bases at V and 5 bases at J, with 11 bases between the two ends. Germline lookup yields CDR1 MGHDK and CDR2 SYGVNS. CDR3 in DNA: TGTGCCAGCACCGCGGGGTGGTATGGCTACACCTTC. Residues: CASTAGWYGYTF.

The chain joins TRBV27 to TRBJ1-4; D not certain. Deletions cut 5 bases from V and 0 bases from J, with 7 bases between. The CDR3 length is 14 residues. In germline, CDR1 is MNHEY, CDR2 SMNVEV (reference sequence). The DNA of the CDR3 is TGTGCCAGCAGTAGGGTAGCAACTAATGAAAAACTGTTTTTT. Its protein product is CASSRVATNEKLFF.

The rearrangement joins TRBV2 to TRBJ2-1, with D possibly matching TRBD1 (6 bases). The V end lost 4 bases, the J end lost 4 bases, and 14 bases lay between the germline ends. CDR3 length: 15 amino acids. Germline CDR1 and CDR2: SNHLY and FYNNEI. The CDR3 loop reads CASSVQGYSYNEQFF. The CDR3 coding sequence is TGTGCCAGCAGTGTACAGGGTTATAGTTACAATGAGCAGTTCTTC.

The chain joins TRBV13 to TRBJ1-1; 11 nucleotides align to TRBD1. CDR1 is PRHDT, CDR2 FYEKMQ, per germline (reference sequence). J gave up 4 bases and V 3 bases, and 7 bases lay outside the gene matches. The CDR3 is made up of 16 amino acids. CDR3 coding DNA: TGTGCCAGCAGCTTTTGGGGACAGGGGGTGTTCACTGAAGCTTTCTTT. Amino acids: CASSFWGQGVFTEAFF.

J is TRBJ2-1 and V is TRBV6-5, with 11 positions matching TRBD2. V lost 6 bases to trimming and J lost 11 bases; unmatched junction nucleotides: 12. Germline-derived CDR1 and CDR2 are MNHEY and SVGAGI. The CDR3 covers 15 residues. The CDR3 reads CASRRISGGVMKQFF. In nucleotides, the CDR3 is TGTGCCAGCAGGCGGATTAGCGGGGGGGTTATGAAGCAGTTCTTC.

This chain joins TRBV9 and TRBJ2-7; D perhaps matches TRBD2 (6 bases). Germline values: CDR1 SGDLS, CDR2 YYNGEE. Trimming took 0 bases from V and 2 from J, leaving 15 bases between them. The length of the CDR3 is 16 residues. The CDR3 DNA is TGTGCCAGCAGCGTAGATGCTCCCGGGACTCCCTACGAGCAGTACTTC. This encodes CASSVDAPGTPYEQYF.

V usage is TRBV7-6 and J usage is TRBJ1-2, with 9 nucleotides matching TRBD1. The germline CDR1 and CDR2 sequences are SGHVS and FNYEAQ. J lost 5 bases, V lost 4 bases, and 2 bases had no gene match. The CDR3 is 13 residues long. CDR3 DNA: TGTGCCAGCAGCTCGACAGGGGGTTATGGCTACACCTTC. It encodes CASSSTGGYGYTF. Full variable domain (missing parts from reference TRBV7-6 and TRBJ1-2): GAGVSQSPRYKVTKRGQDVALRCDPISGHVSLYWYRQALGQGPEFLTYFNYEAQQDKSGLPNDRFSAERPEGSISTLTIQRTEQRDSAMYRCASSSTGGYGYTFGSGTRLTVV.

In DNA form, the CDR3 reads TGTGCCAGCAGGGCTCCGGGGCGAAACACCATATATTTT. Translation: CASRAPGRNTIYF. This rearrangement joins TRBV6-5 to TRBJ1-3; TRBD1 is a possible D gene (5 bases). CDR3 length: 13 residues. V was cut by 6 bases and J by 5 bases, with 11 bases left in between. Germline lookup yields CDR1 MNHEY and CDR2 SVGAGI.

This chain's CDR3 is CASSFQRLEGADTQYF. The CDR3 nucleotides read TGCGCCAGCAGCTTCCAGCGGTTGGAAGGGGCAGATACGCAGTATTTT. This rearrangement joins TRBV5-1 to TRBJ2-3; D assignment may be TRBD1 or TRBD2 (5 bases each). Trimming took off 2 bases at V and 4 bases at J, with 17 bases between the two ends. The germline gives CDR1 SGHRS, CDR2 YFSETQ. The CDR3 loop spans 16 amino acids.

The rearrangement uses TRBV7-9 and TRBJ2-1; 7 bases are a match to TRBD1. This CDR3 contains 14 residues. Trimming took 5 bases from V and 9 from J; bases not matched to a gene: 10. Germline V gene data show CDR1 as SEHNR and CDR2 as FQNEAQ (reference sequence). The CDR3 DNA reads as TGTGCCAGCAGCCCAGTCCCGGGACAGTCTGAGCAGTTCTTC. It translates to CASSPVPGQSEQFF.

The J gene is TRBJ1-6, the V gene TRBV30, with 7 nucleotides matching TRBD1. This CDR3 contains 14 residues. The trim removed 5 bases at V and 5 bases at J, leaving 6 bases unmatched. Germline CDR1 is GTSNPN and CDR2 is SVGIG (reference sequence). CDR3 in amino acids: CAWGRDSNNSPLHF. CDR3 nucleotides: TGTGCCTGGGGCCGGGACAGTAATAATTCACCCCTCCACTTT.

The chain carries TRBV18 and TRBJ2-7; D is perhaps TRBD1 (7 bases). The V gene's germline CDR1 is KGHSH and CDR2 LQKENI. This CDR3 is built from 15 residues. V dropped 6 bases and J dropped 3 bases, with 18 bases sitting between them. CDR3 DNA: TGTGCCAGCTCGCGACTAACCCAGGGGGGCTACGAGCAGTACTTC. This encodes CASSRLTQGGYEQYF.

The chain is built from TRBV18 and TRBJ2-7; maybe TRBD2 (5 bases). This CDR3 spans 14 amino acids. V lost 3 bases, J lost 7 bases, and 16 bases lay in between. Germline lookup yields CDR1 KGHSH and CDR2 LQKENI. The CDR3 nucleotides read TGTGCCAGCTCACCCCCCGAATGGACGGGAGAGCAGTACTTC. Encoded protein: CASSPPEWTGEQYF.